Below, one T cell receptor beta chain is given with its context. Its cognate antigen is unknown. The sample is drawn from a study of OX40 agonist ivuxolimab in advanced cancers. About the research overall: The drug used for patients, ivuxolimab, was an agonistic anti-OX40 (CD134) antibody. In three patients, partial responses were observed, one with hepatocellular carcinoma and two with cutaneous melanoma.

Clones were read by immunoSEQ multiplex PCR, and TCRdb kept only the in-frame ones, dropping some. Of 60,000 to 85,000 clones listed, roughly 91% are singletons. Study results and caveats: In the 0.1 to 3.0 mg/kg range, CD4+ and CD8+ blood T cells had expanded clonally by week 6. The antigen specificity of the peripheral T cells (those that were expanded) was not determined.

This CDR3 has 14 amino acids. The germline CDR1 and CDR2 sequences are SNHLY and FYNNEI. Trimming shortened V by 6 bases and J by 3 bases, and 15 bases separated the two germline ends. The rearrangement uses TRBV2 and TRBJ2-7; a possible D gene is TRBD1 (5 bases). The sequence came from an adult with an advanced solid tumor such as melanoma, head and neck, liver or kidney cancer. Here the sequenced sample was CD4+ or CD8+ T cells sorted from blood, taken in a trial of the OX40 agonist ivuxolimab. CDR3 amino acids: CASRTVKAIYEQYF. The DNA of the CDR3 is TGTGCCAGCAGGACAGTCAAGGCCATCTACGAGCAGTACTTC.